This TCR beta chain was sequenced during a study of vaccination and CD4 T cells after COVID-19. Study background: Two doses of either BNT162b2 or mRNA-1273 vaccine were given to participants. Following dose two, a median approximately 65 days (range 14 to 241) passed before post-vaccine samples were taken. Study-level findings and limits: Only after vaccination were a median about 87% of convalescents' reactive clones seen.

The Oncomine TCR Beta short-read assay was what sequenced the DNA obtained from cultured CD4+ T cells. MiXCR was run by TCRdb on the PCR reads, yielding one entry per CDR3 protein. The table has just under 20,000 distinct CDR3 sequences, 40% to 65% seen once. As for treatment: approximately 9-day PBMC culture with coronavirus spike peptide pools or control peptides (ViraFEST assay). Antigen-specific T cells were expanded with peptide pools by ViraFEST, and TCRs were then sequenced. A word on this clonotype: Antigen specificity is unknown.

The TCR originated in a human donor who had recovered from COVID-19. The sample comprised CD4+ T cells from blood, cultured in vitro.

CDR3 residues: CASSLGESSYNEQFF. CDR3 sequence (DNA): TGCGCCAGCAGCTTGGGTGAGAGCTCCTACAATGAGCAGTTCTTC. The chain combines TRBV5-1 with TRBJ2-1; D is undetermined. The germline V gene has CDR1 SGHRS and CDR2 YFSETQ. The ends were cut back, 0 bases at V and 0 bases at J, with 7 bases in the middle. This CDR3 is built from 15 residues.